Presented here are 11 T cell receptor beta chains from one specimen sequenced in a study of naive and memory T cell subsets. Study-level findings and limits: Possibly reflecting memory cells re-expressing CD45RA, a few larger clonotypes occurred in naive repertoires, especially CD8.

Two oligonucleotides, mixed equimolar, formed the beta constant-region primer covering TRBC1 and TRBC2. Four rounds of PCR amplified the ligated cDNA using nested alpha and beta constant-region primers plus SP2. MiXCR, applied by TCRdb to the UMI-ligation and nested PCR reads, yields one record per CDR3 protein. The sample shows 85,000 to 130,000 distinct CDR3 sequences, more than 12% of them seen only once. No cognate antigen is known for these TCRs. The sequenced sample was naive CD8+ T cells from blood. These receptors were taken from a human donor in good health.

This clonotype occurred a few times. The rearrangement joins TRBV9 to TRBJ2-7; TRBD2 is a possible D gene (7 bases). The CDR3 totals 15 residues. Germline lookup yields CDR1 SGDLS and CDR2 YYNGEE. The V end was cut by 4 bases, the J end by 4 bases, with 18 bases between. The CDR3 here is CASSPGVGGKYEQYF. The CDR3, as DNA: TGTGCCAGCAGCCCAGGGGTCGGGGGGAAGTACGAGCAGTACTTC.

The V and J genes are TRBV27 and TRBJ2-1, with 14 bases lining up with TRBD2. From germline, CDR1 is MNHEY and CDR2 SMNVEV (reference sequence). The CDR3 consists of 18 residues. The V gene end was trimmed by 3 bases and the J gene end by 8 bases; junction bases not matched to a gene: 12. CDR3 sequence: CASSFFSETSGREDEQFF. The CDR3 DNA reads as TGTGCCAGCAGTTTTTTTTCCGAGACTAGCGGGAGGGAGGATGAGCAGTTCTTC.

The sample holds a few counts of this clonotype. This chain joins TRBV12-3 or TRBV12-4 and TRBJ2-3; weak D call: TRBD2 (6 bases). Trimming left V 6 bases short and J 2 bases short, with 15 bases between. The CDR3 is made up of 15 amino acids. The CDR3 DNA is TGTGCCAGCAGAGCTAATAGCGGACCCACAGATACGCAGTATTTT. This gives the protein CASRANSGPTDTQYF.

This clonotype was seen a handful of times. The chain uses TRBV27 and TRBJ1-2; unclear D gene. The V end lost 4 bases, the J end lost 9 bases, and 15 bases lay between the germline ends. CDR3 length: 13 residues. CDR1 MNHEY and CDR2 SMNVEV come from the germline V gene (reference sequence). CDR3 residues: CASSSESKESYTF. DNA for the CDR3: TGTGCCAGCAGTTCCGAGAGCAAAGAGAGCTACACCTTC.

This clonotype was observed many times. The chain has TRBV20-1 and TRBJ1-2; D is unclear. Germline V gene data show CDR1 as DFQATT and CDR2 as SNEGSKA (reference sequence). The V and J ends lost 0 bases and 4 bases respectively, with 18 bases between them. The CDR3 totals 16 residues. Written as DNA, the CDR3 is TGCAGTGCTAGAGAACTTAAAGGGCCGCTAGGCTATGGCTACACCTTC. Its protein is CSARELKGPLGYGYTF.

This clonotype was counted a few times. The CDR3 coding sequence is TGTGCCAGCAGGAATACAAATGCTCCCGGGACAACGAACTACGAGCAGTACTTC. Translation: CASRNTNAPGTTNYEQYF. The chain uses TRBV7-9 and TRBJ2-7; TRBD1 might be the D (6 bases). The CDR3 covers 18 residues. V was pared by 6 bases and J by 3 bases, with 27 bases between. Germline V CDR1 and CDR2: SEHNR, FQNEAQ (reference sequence). Filled out from reference TRBV7-9 and TRBJ2-7, the complete variable domain reads DTGVSQNPRHKITKRGQNVTFRCDPISEHNRLYWYRQTLGQGPEFLTYFQNEAQLEKSRLLSDRFSAERPKGSFSTLEIQRTEQGDSAMYLCASRNTNAPGTTNYEQYFGPGTRLTVT.

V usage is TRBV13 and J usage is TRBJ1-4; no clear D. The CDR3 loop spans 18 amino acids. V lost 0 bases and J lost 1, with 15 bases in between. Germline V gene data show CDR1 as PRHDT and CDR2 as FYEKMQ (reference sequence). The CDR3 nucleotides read TGTGCCAGCAGCTTAGGGCCGAGACTTACTCAAACTAATGAAAAACTGTTTTTT. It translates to CASSLGPRLTQTNEKLFF.

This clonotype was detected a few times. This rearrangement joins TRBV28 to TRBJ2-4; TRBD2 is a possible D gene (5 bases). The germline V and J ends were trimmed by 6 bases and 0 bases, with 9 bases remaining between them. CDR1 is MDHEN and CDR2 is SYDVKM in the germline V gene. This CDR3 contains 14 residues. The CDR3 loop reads CASSSGLAKNIQYF. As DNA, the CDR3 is TGTGCCAGCAGCTCGGGATTAGCCAAAAACATTCAGTACTTC.

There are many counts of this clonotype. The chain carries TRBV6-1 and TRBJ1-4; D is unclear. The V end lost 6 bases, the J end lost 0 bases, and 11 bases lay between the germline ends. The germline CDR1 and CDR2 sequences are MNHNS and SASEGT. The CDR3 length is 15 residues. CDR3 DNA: TGTGCCAGCAGCCGGTGGGTTGCAACTAATGAAAAACTGTTTTTT. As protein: CASSRWVATNEKLFF.

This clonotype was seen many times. The CDR3 sequence is CSVHGGRETQYF. CDR3 coding DNA: TGCAGCGTCCATGGCGGACGAGAGACCCAGTACTTC. The chain recombines TRBV29-1 with TRBJ2-5; D not resolved. V was shortened by 6 bases and J by 4 bases, with 12 bases between the two germline ends. Germline V gives CDR1 SQVTM, CDR2 ANQGSEA. This CDR3 is built from 12 residues.

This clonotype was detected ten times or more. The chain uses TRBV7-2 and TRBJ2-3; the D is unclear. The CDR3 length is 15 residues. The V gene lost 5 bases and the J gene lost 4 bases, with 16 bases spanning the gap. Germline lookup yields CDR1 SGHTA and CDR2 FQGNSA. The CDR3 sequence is CASSPDGPGPDTQYF. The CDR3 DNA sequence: TGTGCCAGCAGCCCTGACGGACCCGGGCCAGATACGCAGTATTTT.